This T cell receptor (beta chain) came from a study of TIL therapy for anti-PD-1-resistant metastatic lung cancer (dated by TCRdb to the early 2020s). Regarding the study in general: Tumors were harvested prior to any PD-1/PD-L1 blockade, after which nivolumab was administered to patients, and lymphodepletion, expanded TIL infusion and IL-2 were given to patients who progressed. Among the enrolled patients, the median age was around 56 years (range about 38-85), and the median tumor PD-L1 proportion score was more than 4.5%. The cohort was composed predominantly of lung adenocarcinoma, with a few EGFR-mutant and two ALK-rearranged tumors included, and half of patients were identified as current or former smokers. A median non-synonymous tumor mutation burden of approximately 1.5 mutations per megabase was determined across the cohort by whole-exome sequencing. Tumor and peripheral blood T cell receptor beta sequencing was used to track clonotypes across tumor, expanded TIL product and serial blood samples. Broader findings and caveats from the paper: Infused TIL clonotypes partially replaced the baseline peripheral repertoire then decayed over months, with no apparent association between persistence and response. The cohort was highly selected, including more treatment-naive, never-smoker and oncogene-addicted patients than is typical, which limits generalizability. The study protocol defined all tumor marker inferences as exploratory.

The sample's time point label, in plain terms: pre-treatment sample, taken before nivolumab and TIL therapy. A phase I trial run at two centers enrolled adults with stage 4 NSCLC between 2017 and January 2020. The samples were obtained from a phase I trial that was single-arm and open-label and tested tumor-infiltrating lymphocyte therapy combined with nivolumab in advanced non-small cell lung cancer. Mononuclear cells from blood collected in EDTA tubes were isolated on a Ficoll gradient and snap-frozen as pellets, and DNA was then extracted using a Qiagen mini-prep kit. The germline V gene specifies SGHVS as CDR1 and FNYEAQ as CDR2. V has 0 bases trimmed and J has 7 bases trimmed; junction bases matching no gene number 9. The CDR3 sequence holds 16 residues, the cysteine and phenylalanine included. Only the CDR3 portion is preserved as DNA: 48 bases, with reading frame beginning at the first base.

This clone appeared a single time. The specificity of this receptor is unknown. Within one base of it there is no much larger clone, and no base qualities were kept. TCR beta CDR3 regions were amplified from genomic DNA by bias-controlled multiplex PCR with the immunoSEQ v3 hsTCRB kit. An Illumina NextSeq 500 was used to sequence the TCR libraries, reaching roughly 2.2 million read pairs at survey level or about 4.5-6 million at deep level. For the original study's pipeline: The immunoSEQ Analyzer software assigned V, D and J genes, filtered out non-productive sequences, and reported clonality. Repertoires were compared using productive Simpson clonality and Morisita overlap index of productive TRB rearrangements between infused TIL and blood. Absolute clonotype counts in blood were estimated by multiplying the lymphocyte count by the CD3+ fraction and by the productive frequency of the clone. TCRdb's version of the immuneACCESS table is confined to in-frame rearrangements and falls short of the full clone set. An unresolved V gene accounts for under half of the shortfall where checked; the remainder is of unknown origin. The V and J calls and the clone size are those of that table, but D and trimming were determined from the DNA. For this sample the table gives roughly 58,000 clones, of which roughly four fifths were detected only once. Less than 3.5% of the sample goes to the ten largest clones.

The V gene is TRBV7-6 and the J gene is TRBJ2-1; TRBD1 aligns with 7 central bases. The sequencing used blood, collected at baseline. The sequence came from a person between 25 and 80 years old with non-small cell lung cancer. The CDR3 amino acid sequence is: CASSLAGGATRNEQFF. The sequence in DNA is TGTGCCAGCAGCTTAGCAGGGGGCGCAACTCGGAATGAGCAGTTCTTC.